These 20 T cell receptor beta chains were sequenced from one sample in a study of CD8 T cells in Susac syndrome. It was with random hexamers that 0.5 to 1 ug RNA was reverse transcribed. TCRdb reanalysed the immunoSEQ multiplex PCR reads using MiXCR and keeps one entry per CDR3 protein. Among over 100,000 distinct CDR3 sequences listed, about 96% were seen once. The sequencing sample was made of CD4+ T cells from PBMCs. These receptors were collected from a human donor in good health.

This sequence joins TRBV29-1 and TRBJ2-7; no definite D call. Germline V gene lookup returns CDR1 SQVTM and CDR2 ANQGSEA. Trimming cost V 0 bases and J 6 bases, with 12 bases left between them. This CDR3 is 13 amino acids long. CDR3: CSVEDLGRGEQYF. CDR3 in DNA: TGCAGCGTTGAAGATCTGGGCAGAGGCGAGCAGTACTTC.

This rearrangement joins TRBV20-1 to TRBJ2-5; 10 nucleotides match TRBD2. CDR1 and CDR2 (germline): DFQATT, SNEGSKA (reference sequence). The CDR3 totals 15 residues. The ends lost 5 bases at V and 2 bases at J; junction bases unmatched: 8. The CDR3: CSAPPLAGSQETQYF. Here the CDR3 DNA reads TGCAGTGCTCCCCCACTAGCGGGGTCTCAAGAGACCCAGTACTTC.

The chain links TRBV6-2 or TRBV6-3 to TRBJ2-4; TRBD2 matches 7 bases. CDR3 length: 19 residues. With 8 bases clipped from V and 1 base from J, the junction kept 20 bases outside the gene matches. Germline-derived CDR1 and CDR2 are MNHEY and SVGEGT. The CDR3 spells CASRSEAGAYSMAKNIQYF. For the CDR3, the DNA is TGTGCCAGCCGTTCTGAGGCGGGAGCATACTCGATGGCCAAAAACATTCAGTACTTC.

The rearrangement uses TRBV2 and TRBJ2-3; 11 bases line up with TRBD2. V dropped 6 bases and J dropped 3; count of bases not matched to a gene: 5. Germline V gene sequence: CDR1 SNHLY, CDR2 FYNNEI. The CDR3 consists of 15 residues. The DNA of the CDR3 is TGTGCCAGCAGCCCTACTAGCGGGGGAACAGATACGCAGTATTTT. Translation gives CASSPTSGGTDTQYF. The variable domain in full, completed from reference TRBV2 and TRBJ2-3, reads EPEVTQTPSHQVTQMGQEVILRCVPISNHLYFYWYRQILGQKVEFLVSFYNNEISEKSEIFDDQFSVERPDGSNFTLKIRSTKLEDSAMYFCASSPTSGGTDTQYFGPGTRLTVL.

V gene TRBV7-2 combines with J gene TRBJ2-7; 7 bases map to TRBD1. Trimming cost V 5 bases and J 5 bases; bases outside gene matches: 6. The length of the CDR3 is 13 residues. Germline loops: CDR1 SGHTA, CDR2 FQGNSA. The CDR3 here is CASSQDRDDEQYF. In nucleotides, the CDR3 is TGTGCCAGCAGCCAAGACAGGGACGACGAGCAGTACTTC.

The chain combines TRBV7-3 with TRBJ2-5; D is perhaps TRBD1 (6 bases). Trimming removed 1 base at V and 9 bases at J, with 12 bases between. Per the germline V gene, CDR1 is SGHTA and CDR2 is FQGTGA. The CDR3 runs 13 residues. The CDR3 spells CASSLISGVAQYF. The CDR3 region has the DNA TGTGCCAGCAGCTTAATTTCAGGGGTGGCCCAGTACTTC.

The CDR3 sequence is CASSVGTQGEAFF. CDR3 sequence (DNA): TGCGCCAGCAGCGTTGGGACCCAGGGCGAAGCTTTCTTT. V usage is TRBV5-1 and J usage is TRBJ1-1; a weak D match, TRBD1 (5 bases). This CDR3 comprises 13 residues. Trimming removed 4 bases from V and 8 bases from J, with 15 bases in between. From germline, CDR1 is SGHRS and CDR2 YFSETQ.

CDR3 loop: CASRGDTNTGELFF. The CDR3 DNA reads TGCGCCAGCAGAGGGGACACTAACACCGGGGAGCTGTTTTTT. The chain uses TRBV5-1 and TRBJ2-2, with D possibly being TRBD1 (6 bases). V lost 5 bases, J lost 2 bases, and 10 bases lay in between. Germline V CDR1 and CDR2: SGHRS, YFSETQ. The CDR3 extends over 14 amino acids.

This clonotype has a single count. The rearrangement uses TRBV27 and TRBJ2-1, with D possibly TRBD1 on 5 matching bases. Germline V lookup: CDR1 MNHEY, CDR2 SMNVEV (reference sequence). V was cut by 2 bases and J by 5 bases, with 13 bases left in between. The CDR3 extends over 15 amino acids. The CDR3 region has the DNA TGTGCCAGCAGTTTAAGGCAGGGATCCCACAATGAGCAGTTCTTC. It translates to CASSLRQGSHNEQFF.

The V call is TRBV5-1, the J call TRBJ2-2; TRBD2 matches at 9 bases. Trimming cost V 9 bases and J 1 base; bases outside gene matches: 4. CDR1 is SGHRS, CDR2 YFSETQ, per germline. CDR3 size: 14 residues. The CDR3 loop reads CATRLAVNTGELFF. The CDR3 region has the DNA TGCGCCACCAGACTAGCGGTGAACACCGGGGAGCTGTTTTTT.

The chain has TRBV7-9 and TRBJ2-1, with 11 bases matching TRBD2. The CDR3 totals 19 residues. Germline CDR1 SEHNR, CDR2 FQNEAQ (reference sequence). The V and J ends lost 5 bases and 4 bases, in that order; junction bases with no gene match: 16. The CDR3 DNA follows: TGTGCCAGCAGCCCCAGGCCACTACTAGCGGGAGCGTTATACAATGAGCAGTTCTTC. This translates into CASSPRPLLAGALYNEQFF.

The chain uses TRBV4-2 and TRBJ1-2; D is unclear. V lost 0 bases and J 8 bases, leaving 10 bases between the germline ends. This CDR3 has 13 amino acids. Looked up from germline, CDR1 is LGHNA and CDR2 is YNFKEQ. This chain's CDR3 is CASSQEGQRGYTF. The DNA for the CDR3 is TGTGCCAGCAGCCAAGAGGGTCAAAGAGGCTACACCTTC.

V usage is TRBV18 and J usage is TRBJ2-2, with D tentatively TRBD2 (7 bases). The CDR3 spans 13 residues. CDR1 and CDR2 from the germline V gene are KGHSH and LQKENI. V was trimmed by 6 bases and J by 6 bases, leaving 11 bases between them. The CDR3 DNA reads as TGTGCCAGCTCCGTCGGGGGGCCCGGGGAGCTGTTTTTT. Translated, it gives CASSVGGPGELFF. The entire variable domain, with the rest obtained from reference TRBV18 and TRBJ2-2, is as follows: NAGVMQNPRHLVRRRGQEARLRCSPMKGHSHVYWYRQLPEEGLKFMVYLQKENIIDESGMPKERFSAEFPKEGPSILRIQQVVRGDSAAYFCASSVGGPGELFFGEGSRLTVL.

CDR3 protein: CASSPDRTGTGEQYF. CDR3 DNA: TGTGCCAGCTCACCGGATCGGACAGGGACGGGCGAGCAGTACTTC. The chain joins TRBV18 to TRBJ2-7, with TRBD1 matching 8 bases. The junction had 10 bases not matched to a gene; V was cut back by 3 bases and J by 6 bases. The CDR3 is made up of 15 amino acids. Germline values: CDR1 KGHSH, CDR2 LQKENI.

DNA of the CDR3: TGTGCCAGCAGCGTGGGCCCGGGACAGGGTTCTCAGCCCCAGCATTTT. It encodes CASSVGPGQGSQPQHF. The chain couples TRBV9 to TRBJ1-5, with TRBD1 identical over 9 bases. The length of the CDR3 is 16 residues. V lost 2 bases, J lost 6 bases, and 9 bases stayed unmatched. Germline-derived CDR1 and CDR2 are SGDLS and YYNGEE.

The chain recombines TRBV6-1 with TRBJ2-5; no definite D call. The ends were cut back, 1 base at V and 9 bases at J, with 6 bases in the middle. This CDR3 has 11 amino acids. From germline, CDR1 is MNHNS and CDR2 SASEGT. The CDR3 region is CASSEGRPQYF. The CDR3 region has the DNA TGTGCCAGCAGTGAAGGACGGCCCCAGTACTTC.

The chain carries TRBV4-1 and TRBJ2-7; 8 bases fit TRBD1. Trimming cost V 4 bases and J 2 bases; bases outside gene matches: 7. Germline V gene lookup returns CDR1 MGHRA and CDR2 YSYEKL. CDR3 size: 15 residues. This CDR3 reads CASSPGQGATYEQYF. DNA for the CDR3: TGCGCCAGCAGCCCCGGGCAGGGGGCCACCTACGAGCAGTACTTC.

The rearrangement links TRBV14 to TRBJ1-2; D is unclear. The V and J ends lost 0 bases and 4 bases respectively, with 12 bases between them. Germline CDR1 SGHDN, CDR2 FVKESK. The CDR3 is 15 amino acids. The CDR3 DNA follows: TGTGCCAGCAGCCAAGAAGGCCGCTATGGCTATGGCTACACCTTC. Translation: CASSQEGRYGYGYTF.

Only one count was recorded for this clonotype. V is TRBV7-2 and J is TRBJ2-7, with 13 positions matching TRBD2. The J segment lost 7 bases and the V segment lost 1 base, leaving 7 bases of the junction unmatched. CDR3 length equals 16 residues. The germline V gene encodes CDR1 SGHTA and CDR2 FQGNSA. The CDR3 coding sequence is TGTGCCAGCAGCTTAGGTGGACTAGCGGGGGAGGGGGAGCAGTACTTC. Translated, it gives CASSLGGLAGEGEQYF.

The chain combines TRBV2 with TRBJ2-3, with unresolved D. The V end lost 4 bases, the J end lost 4 bases, and 3 bases lay between the germline ends. The CDR3 runs 11 residues. Germline assignment: CDR1 SNHLY and CDR2 FYNNEI. The CDR3 nucleotides are TGTGCCAGCAGTGGGCCAGATACGCAGTATTTT. Translating it yields CASSGPDTQYF.